The rows below give T cell receptor beta chains drawn from one sample of a study of T cells after posttransplantation cyclophosphamide. Sequencing was performed with immunoSEQ multiplex PCR; in TCRdb, only in-frame clones are kept and a portion is missing. This table holds some 13,000 clones, approximately 80% found once. Material for sequencing was memory CD4+ T cells sorted from PBMCs. The source of these receptors is a man aged 50-60 years. CDR3s include the opening cysteine and the closing phenylalanine or tryptophan. A D gene is named only where the DNA matches it firmly. Rows give clone size only sometimes, using once, few, many, or a class for an expanded clone.

v_gene,abundance,d_gene,j_gene,CDR3nt,CDR3aa
TRBV9,.,.,TRBJ2-2,TGTGCCAGCAGCGGAAATACGTGGGCGGAGCTGTTTTTT,CASSGNTWAELFF
TRBV7-2,.,TRBD1,TRBJ1-2,TGTGCCAGCAGCTTATCCTCAGGGGGCGGAGTTGGCTACACCTTC,CASSLSSGGGVGYTF
TRBV6-5,.,.,TRBJ2-7,TGTGCCAGCAGATACGACTGGCGAGCGCGAGAGCAGTACTTC,CASRYDWRAREQYF
TRBV5-6,.,.,TRBJ2-7,TGTGCCAGCAGCTACTATTTAACGTTCGAGCAGTACTTC,CASSYYLTFEQYF
TRBV4-1,.,.,TRBJ2-5,TGCGCCAGCAGGGATCTCAGGGGCGGGGAGACCCAGTACTTC,CASRDLRGGETQYF
TRBV5-1,.,TRBD1,TRBJ1-4,TGCGCCAGCAGCCAAGACAGGGTAAATGAAAAACTGTTTTTT,CASSQDRVNEKLFF
TRBV5-1,.,TRBD1,TRBJ2-7,TGCGCCAGCAGCCGCGGACAGGGGGTGGGGGAGCAGTACTTC,CASSRGQGVGEQYF
TRBV28,.,TRBD1,TRBJ1-2,TGTGCCAGCAGCCTCGGAGGGGGCGGGGGGGGCTACACCTTC,CASSLGGGGGGYTF
TRBV7-3,.,.,TRBJ2-2,TGTGCCAGCAGCTTAAGGGGAGTTACCGGGGAGCTGTTTTTT,CASSLRGVTGELFF
TRBV6-7,.,.,TRBJ2-3,TGTGCCAGCAGTCCCTGGAGGGAGACAGATACGCAGTATTTT,CASSPWRETDTQYF
TRBV7-9,.,TRBD2,TRBJ2-1,TGTGCCAGCAGCTTAGATCGGGGGGTGCAGTTCTTC,CASSLDRGVQFF
TRBV11-1,.,TRBD2,TRBJ2-5,TGTGCCAGCAGCTTAGCTTCAACGGGACTAGTCCAAGAGACCCAGTACTTC,CASSLASTGLVQETQYF
TRBV4-1,.,TRBD2,TRBJ2-3,TGCGCCAGCAGCCAAGGACTAGCGGGGAAAAATACGCAGTATTTT,CASSQGLAGKNTQYF
TRBV30,once,.,TRBJ2-3,TGTGCCTGGAGTGACTGGACAGTCACAGATACGCAGTATTTT,CAWSDWTVTDTQYF
TRBV5-1,.,TRBD1,TRBJ2-6,TGCGCCAGCAGCTTGGGACAGGGGAGCGGAGCTGGGGCCAACGTCCTGACTTTC,CASSLGQGSGAGANVLTF
TRBV7-2,once,TRBD1,TRBJ2-7,TGTGCCAGCAGCTTAGTCTCGTACCAGGGGGCCTCCTACGAGCAGTACTTC,CASSLVSYQGASYEQYF
TRBV6-4,.,.,TRBJ2-1,TGTGCCAGCAGGGATGACAGCTTCCCCCACAATGAGCAGTTCTTC,CASRDDSFPHNEQFF
TRBV25-1,once,TRBD1,TRBJ2-5,TGTGCCAGCAGTGGGACAGGAAAAGAGACCCAGTACTTC,CASSGTGKETQYF
TRBV11-2,once,.,TRBJ2-1,TGTGCCAGCAGCTTAGATCTTAGCAATGAGCAGTTCTTC,CASSLDLSNEQFF
TRBV30,.,.,TRBJ1-1,TGTGCCTGGAGTGGAGGGGGTAGAAACACTGAAGCTTTCTTT,CAWSGGGRNTEAFF
TRBV6-1,.,TRBD1,TRBJ1-3,TGTGCCAGCAGTATGACAGGGGGATACACCATATATTTT,CASSMTGGYTIYF
TRBV5-4,.,.,TRBJ1-2,TGTGCCAGCAGCTTCGGGGTGACAGGAAGCTATGGCTACACCTTC,CASSFGVTGSYGYTF
TRBV18,.,TRBD2,TRBJ2-1,TGTGCCAGCTCACCACGTAAGCGGGAGGGTCGAGGGAATGAGCAGTTCTTC,CASSPRKREGRGNEQFF
TRBV19,.,.,TRBJ1-1,TGTGCCAGTAGTCTGACAGGTGTAGTGAACACTGAAGCTTTCTTT,CASSLTGVVNTEAFF
TRBV6-6,.,TRBD1,TRBJ2-1,TGTGCCAGCACTCGGACAGGGGGCGGTGAGCAGTTCTTC,CASTRTGGGEQFF
TRBV5-1,.,.,TRBJ1-1,TGCGCCAGCAGCTACGATGTGCGTAACACTGAAGCTTTCTTT,CASSYDVRNTEAFF
TRBV5-1,.,TRBD1,TRBJ1-2,TGCGCCAGCAGCTTGGAGGGGGCGCGGGGTGGCTACACCTTC,CASSLEGARGGYTF
TRBV4-3,.,.,TRBJ1-5,TGCGCCAGCAGCCAAGGGCCGTACAATCAGCCCCAGCATTTT,CASSQGPYNQPQHF
TRBV20-1,.,.,TRBJ2-3,TGCAGTGCTGGTCCAGGGAATACGCAGTATTTT,CSAGPGNTQYF
TRBV28,few,.,TRBJ1-5,TGTGCCAGCACCGACAGAAATCAGCCCCAGCATTTT,CASTDRNQPQHF
TRBV10-3,.,TRBD2,TRBJ2-7,TGTGCCGCCTCCGGGACTAGCGGCTCCTACGAGCAGTACTTC,CAASGTSGSYEQYF
TRBV2,.,TRBD1,TRBJ2-2,TGTGCCAGCAGCCGCACCTGGACAGGGTCGATCGTTACCGGGGAGCTGTTTTTT,CASSRTWTGSIVTGELFF
TRBV4-1,.,.,TRBJ2-2,TGCGCCAGCAGCCTGCTAGTAATAACCGGGGAGCTGTTTTTT,CASSLLVITGELFF
TRBV5-1,few,TRBD1,TRBJ1-6,TGCGCCAGCCGGACCTTGGGACAGACAAATTCACCCCTCCACTTT,CASRTLGQTNSPLHF
TRBV7-2,.,.,TRBJ1-5,TGTGCCAGCAGCTTGAGGGCCCCCACGCCCCAGCATTTT,CASSLRAPTPQHF
TRBV5-5,.,TRBD1,TRBJ1-1,TGTGCCAGCAGCTTGGTGACAGGGGAAGGAGACACTGAAGCTTTCTTT,CASSLVTGEGDTEAFF
TRBV4-2,few,.,TRBJ1-2,TGTGCCAGCAGCCAAGACAGGGGAGATGGCTACACCTTC,CASSQDRGDGYTF
TRBV5-4,.,.,TRBJ1-1,TGTGCCAGCAGCTGGAGGAACACTGAAGCTTTCTTT,CASSWRNTEAFF
TRBV30,.,TRBD1,TRBJ2-7,TGTGCCTGGAGTCTTGGGACAGGGCGCGAGCAGTACTTC,CAWSLGTGREQYF
TRBV12-5,.,TRBD2,TRBJ2-1,TGTGCTAGTGGTATAAAATCTAGCGGATATAGACCTCCTGAGCAGTTCTTC,CASGIKSSGYRPPEQFF
TRBV30,.,.,TRBJ1-2,TGTGCCTGGTCCCGCGACAGAGATGGCTACACCTTC,CAWSRDRDGYTF
TRBV7-6,.,.,TRBJ2-3,TGTGCCAGCAGTCATCGGGGGAGCACAGATACGCAGTATTTT,CASSHRGSTDTQYF
TRBV19,.,TRBD1,TRBJ1-2,TGTGCCAGTAGTAGTGACAGGGCCTATGGCTACACCTTC,CASSSDRAYGYTF
TRBV5-6,.,.,TRBJ2-3,TGTGCCAGCAGCGAGGCTAGCGGCACAGATACGCAGTATTTT,CASSEASGTDTQYF
TRBV7-9,few,.,TRBJ2-5,TGTGCCAGCAGCTTAGGTGGTAGCGCGGAGACCCAGTACTTC,CASSLGGSAETQYF
TRBV5-6,once,.,TRBJ1-5,TGTGCCAGCAGCTCAGGTGCAGGAGCGAAGGGGACCCAGCATTTT,CASSSGAGAKGTQHF
TRBV28,few,.,TRBJ2-5,TGTGCCAGCAGTTTACGGAGGGCTGCAGAGACCCAGTACTTC,CASSLRRAAETQYF
TRBV20-1,.,.,TRBJ1-2,TGCAGTGCTAGTAGGACATCACTGGTCTTCTTC,CSASRTSLVFF
TRBV7-3,few,.,TRBJ2-5,TGTGCCAGCAGCCGGGGTAACCAAGAGACCCAGTACTTC,CASSRGNQETQYF
TRBV7-3,few,.,TRBJ1-4,TGTGCCAGCAGCTTGGAGCCCGTGATGGATGAAAAACTGTTTTTT,CASSLEPVMDEKLFF
TRBV6-1,.,.,TRBJ2-3,TGTGCCAGCAGACTTGGACTCATTACAGATACGCAGTATTTT,CASRLGLITDTQYF
TRBV28,.,.,TRBJ2-7,TGTGCCAGCAGTTTACGGTCCGAGCAGTACTTC,CASSLRSEQYF
TRBV5-1,.,TRBD1,TRBJ2-2,TGCGCCAGCAGCTTCACAAGGACAGGGAACACCGGGGAGCTGTTTTTT,CASSFTRTGNTGELFF